This T cell receptor beta chain was observed in a study of blood T cell repertoires in COVID-19. Study details: Spain, Italy and the United States supplied samples that represented acute and convalescent COVID-19. Sources were T cells, B-cell-depleted T cells, or PBMCs; the material itself was cDNA or gDNA.

In the study's own analysis: Amplification of reference gene primers provided the estimated nucleated cell counts. Profiled with immunoSEQ multiplex PCR; TCRdb holds only in-frame clones, not every one. V and J calls plus clone size are reproduced from that table; the DNA served to infer D and trimming. The table has tens of thousands of clones, roughly three quarters seen once. Trimming pared 0 bases from V and 2 bases from J, leaving 5 bases between. In germline, CDR1 is GTSNPN, CDR2 SVGIG (reference sequence). This CDR3 region has 14 residues. Input material: peripheral blood. The source is a man in his forties or fifties with active or convalescent COVID-19. This sequence joins TRBV30 and TRBJ2-6; the D is unclear. The CDR3 is CAWSVIAGANVLTF. The CDR3 DNA sequence: TGTGCCTGGAGTGTAATAGCTGGGGCCAACGTCCTGACTTTC.